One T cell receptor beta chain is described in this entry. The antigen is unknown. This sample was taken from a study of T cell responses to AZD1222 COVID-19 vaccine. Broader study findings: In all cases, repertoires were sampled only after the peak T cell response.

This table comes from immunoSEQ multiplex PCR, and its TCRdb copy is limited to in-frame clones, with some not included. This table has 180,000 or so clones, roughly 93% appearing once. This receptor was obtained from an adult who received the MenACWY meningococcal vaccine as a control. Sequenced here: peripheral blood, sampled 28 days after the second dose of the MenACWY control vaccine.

The CDR3 here is CASSQDGAGGPWTQYF. Here the CDR3 DNA reads TGTGCCAGCAGCCAAGATGGCGCGGGGGGGCCCTGGACCCAGTACTTC. The rearrangement joins TRBV4-2 to TRBJ2-5, with 9 positions matching TRBD2. The CDR3 covers 16 residues. The germline V gene encodes CDR1 LGHNA and CDR2 YNFKEQ. Trimming took 0 bases from V and 7 from J; bases not matched to a gene: 9.